The 31 T cell receptor beta chains given below trace back to one sample, sequenced in a study of shared clonotypes between healthy human individuals. Naive-designated CD8 cells lacked CD45RO, were positively enriched for CCR7, and omitted terminally differentiated effector memory CD45RA+ cells. Clones were sequenced by immunoSEQ multiplex PCR, and TCRdb holds only the in-frame ones, with some missing. The sample lists under 850,000 clones, nearly 95% occurring once. Sequencing used naive CD8+ T cells sorted from blood. These receptors all stem from a man younger than 45 in good health.

V is TRBV9 and J is TRBJ2-1, with 10 bases that match TRBD2. CDR1 and CDR2 from the germline V gene are SGDLS and YYNGEE. V shed 4 bases, J shed 4 bases, and the junction held 8 bases outside the gene matches. This CDR3 comprises 16 residues. CDR3 protein: CASSPRLAGDYNEQFF. CDR3 coding DNA: TGTGCCAGCAGCCCCCGTCTAGCGGGAGATTACAATGAGCAGTTCTTC.

V and J are TRBV27 and TRBJ1-5, with a tentative D call TRBD1 (5 bases). Germline CDR1 reads MNHEY; CDR2 reads SMNVEV (reference sequence). Trimming took off 4 bases at V and 3 bases at J, with 7 bases between the two ends. This CDR3 has 13 residues. The CDR3 reads CASSSTANQPQHF. CDR3 DNA sequence: TGTGCCAGCAGTTCGACAGCCAATCAGCCCCAGCATTTT.

V and J are TRBV5-5 and TRBJ1-1; D is uncertain. The CDR3 has 17 residues. With 0 bases removed from V and 0 bases from J, the gap between germline ends came to 15 bases. Germline values: CDR1 SGHKS, CDR2 YYEKEE (reference sequence). CDR3 region: CASSLGWGSVLNTEAFF. CDR3 nucleotide sequence: TGTGCCAGCAGCTTGGGGTGGGGAAGTGTATTGAACACTGAAGCTTTCTTT.

The chain has TRBV29-1 and TRBJ2-2, with D perhaps matching TRBD1 or TRBD2 (6 bases each). Germline loops: CDR1 SQVTM, CDR2 ANQGSEA. Between the trimmed V and J ends, which lost 1 base and 3 bases, there was a span of 9 bases. The CDR3 covers 14 residues. In DNA form, the CDR3 reads TGCAGCGTTGAAGTGAGGGGGGACACCGGGGAGCTGTTTTTT. Translating it yields CSVEVRGDTGELFF.

The genes are TRBV6-6 and TRBJ1-5, with TRBD1 as a possible D gene (5 bases). The germline gives CDR1 MNHNY, CDR2 SVGAGI (reference sequence). CDR3 length: 14 residues. V was clipped by 4 bases and J by 6 bases, with 13 bases between them. CDR3 loop: CASSFTGQVQPQHF. DNA of the CDR3: TGTGCCAGCAGTTTCACAGGTCAGGTTCAGCCCCAGCATTTT.

As to this clone: The sample carries other DNA sequences with the same CDR3. The chain joins TRBV11-2 to TRBJ2-2; D uncertain. CDR1 is SGHAT and CDR2 is FQNNGV in the germline V gene. CDR3 length: 11 amino acids. The V end was cut by 5 bases, the J end by 7 bases, with 5 bases between. The CDR3 sequence is CASSLDGELFF. DNA for the CDR3: TGTGCCAGCAGCCTGGACGGGGAGCTGTTTTTT.

The chain has TRBV5-5 and TRBJ2-1; TRBD1 aligns across 8 bases. V dropped 4 bases and J dropped 1; count of bases not matched to a gene: 13. This CDR3 has 18 amino acids. From germline, CDR1 is SGHKS and CDR2 YYEKEE (reference sequence). Written as DNA, the CDR3 is TGTGCCAGCAGCCTAACGAAGGGCACAGGGGGGTCCTACAATGAGCAGTTCTTC. Translating gives CASSLTKGTGGSYNEQFF.

The chain joins TRBV28 to TRBJ2-7, with TRBD2 matching 7 bases. J was trimmed by 0 bases and V by 1 base; bases with no gene match: 15. The CDR3 is made up of 19 amino acids. CDR1 and CDR2 (germline): MDHEN, SYDVKM. The CDR3 sequence: CASSLLLSLAEINSYEQYF. CDR3 DNA: TGTGCCAGCAGTTTATTATTGAGCCTAGCGGAAATCAACTCCTACGAGCAGTACTTC.

A note on this clone: Other DNA sequences from this sample encode an identical CDR3 as well. V is TRBV27 and J is TRBJ2-5, with D possibly matching TRBD1 (6 bases). Deletions cut 1 base from V and 1 base from J, with 7 bases between. Germline CDR1 MNHEY, CDR2 SMNVEV (reference sequence). This CDR3 comprises 14 residues. Here the CDR3 reads CASSLLGAQETQYF. CDR3 bases: TGTGCCAGCAGTTTATTGGGGGCCCAAGAGACCCAGTACTTC.

This chain joins TRBV7-9 and TRBJ2-3; 11 bases agree with TRBD2. The CDR3 contains 16 residues. Germline values: CDR1 SEHNR, CDR2 FQNEAQ (reference sequence). The ends lost 4 bases at V and 2 bases at J; junction bases unmatched: 5. This CDR3 is CASSSTSGSVTDTQYF. CDR3 sequence (DNA): TGTGCCAGCAGCTCCACTAGCGGGAGTGTCACAGATACGCAGTATTTT.

The CDR3 reads CASSDGVAGLQPQHF. The DNA for the CDR3 is TGTGCCAGCAGTGACGGTGTCGCCGGCCTTCAGCCCCAGCATTTT. The V and J genes are TRBV2 and TRBJ1-5; D uncertain. Germline assignment: CDR1 SNHLY and CDR2 FYNNEI. The germline V and J ends were trimmed by 3 bases and 6 bases, with 15 bases remaining between them. The CDR3 is 15 residues long.

This chain joins TRBV6-6 and TRBJ2-1, with a tentative D call TRBD1 (5 bases). This CDR3 is built from 13 residues. CDR1 MNHNY and CDR2 SVGAGI come from the germline V gene (reference sequence). Trimming removed 6 bases at V and 8 bases at J, with 14 bases between. The CDR3 nucleotides read TGTGCCAGCAGCACCCCAGCCAGGGATGAGCAGTTCTTC. Its translation is CASSTPARDEQFF.

The rearrangement joins TRBV5-1 to TRBJ2-6, with unresolved D. Between the trimmed V and J ends, which lost 4 bases and 0 bases, there was a span of 5 bases. The germline V gene has CDR1 SGHRS and CDR2 YFSETQ. CDR3 length: 14 amino acids. CDR3 region: CASSTDSGANVLTF. The CDR3 DNA follows: TGCGCCAGCAGCACAGACTCTGGGGCCAACGTCCTGACTTTC.

The chain couples TRBV7-9 to TRBJ2-7; D may be TRBD1 (5 bases). There are 13 residues in the CDR3. Germline V gives CDR1 SEHNR, CDR2 FQNEAQ (reference sequence). V dropped 5 bases and J dropped 1 base, with 9 bases sitting between them. The CDR3 is CASSVRGSYEQYF. In nucleotides, the CDR3 is TGTGCCAGCAGCGTAAGGGGTTCCTACGAGCAGTACTTC. Together with reference TRBV7-9 and TRBJ2-7, the CDR3 gives the full variable domain: DTGVSQNPRHKITKRGQNVTFRCDPISEHNRLYWYRQTLGQGPEFLTYFQNEAQLEKSRLLSDRFSAERPKGSFSTLEIQRTEQGDSAMYLCASSVRGSYEQYFGPGTRLTVT.

This chain joins TRBV14 and TRBJ1-2, with D unclear. V was trimmed by 4 bases and J by 8 bases, leaving 11 bases between them. Germline values: CDR1 SGHDN, CDR2 FVKESK. The CDR3 consists of 12 residues. CDR3 sequence (DNA): TGTGCCAGCAGCCCCATTATTGGCGGCTACACCTTC. As protein: CASSPIIGGYTF.

The chain links TRBV29-1 to TRBJ2-1; 10 bases align to TRBD2. The length of the CDR3 is 13 residues. Germline V gives CDR1 SQVTM, CDR2 ANQGSEA. V lost 7 bases, J lost 3 bases, and 3 bases stayed unmatched. CDR3 nucleotide sequence: TGCAGCGAAGCTAGCGGGAGCTACAATGAGCAGTTCTTC. The encoded protein is CSEASGSYNEQFF.

As DNA, the CDR3 is TGTGCCAGCAGTTTACCAGACCGTTTCTATGGCTACACCTTC. It codes for CASSLPDRFYGYTF. V gene TRBV6-6 combines with J gene TRBJ1-2; D remains ambiguous. Germline V gene data show CDR1 as MNHNY and CDR2 as SVGAGI (reference sequence). Trimming stripped 4 bases from V and 4 bases from J, with 13 bases between. This CDR3 has 14 amino acids.

The CDR3 sequence: CASSLRGDYGEQYF. CDR3 coding DNA: TGTGCCAGTAGCCTCCGGGGCGACTACGGCGAGCAGTACTTC. The chain carries TRBV19 and TRBJ2-7; D tentatively fits TRBD1 or TRBD2 (5 bases each). The V gene lost 6 bases and the J gene lost 6 bases, with 18 bases spanning the gap. This CDR3 comprises 14 residues. Germline V gives CDR1 LNHDA, CDR2 SQIVND (reference sequence).

The chain carries TRBV18 and TRBJ2-2; 10 positions agree with TRBD1. CDR3 length: 17 residues. V was clipped by 3 bases and J by 6 bases; unmatched bases: 10. Per germline, CDR1 KGHSH and CDR2 LQKENI. The chain's CDR3 is CASSPSPGQGMSGELFF. The CDR3, as DNA: TGTGCCAGCTCACCTAGCCCGGGACAGGGGATGTCCGGGGAGCTGTTTTTT.

This clone showed up just a few times. This rearrangement joins TRBV19 to TRBJ2-7; TRBD1 is a possible D gene (6 bases). In germline, CDR1 is LNHDA, CDR2 SQIVND (reference sequence). V lost 5 bases and J 0 bases, leaving 11 bases between the germline ends. CDR3 length: 14 residues. The DNA for the CDR3 is TGTGCCAGTAGTCCAGGGGCCAGCTCCTACGAGCAGTACTTC. Translated: CASSPGASSYEQYF.

A single count supports this clone. J is TRBJ2-1 and V is TRBV5-1; D is uncertain. Germline assignment: CDR1 SGHRS and CDR2 YFSETQ. The V and J ends lost 6 bases and 5 bases respectively, with 9 bases between them. The CDR3 totals 12 residues. This CDR3 reads CASTPEHNEQFF. The CDR3 DNA is TGCGCCAGCACCCCAGAGCACAATGAGCAGTTCTTC.

This rearrangement joins TRBV29-1 to TRBJ2-7; TRBD1 agrees at 7 bases. The CDR3 sequence is 13 residues long. Germline V lookup: CDR1 SQVTM, CDR2 ANQGSEA. Trimming at V came to 6 bases and at J to 2 bases, leaving 7 bases not matched to a gene. The CDR3 DNA follows: TGCAGCGTAGCGGACAGGTTGACCTACGAGCAGTACTTC. As protein: CSVADRLTYEQYF.

The V call is TRBV6-7, the J call TRBJ2-7, with no clear D. TRBV6-7 qualifies as an ORF whose function is uncertain. The germline V and J ends were trimmed by 4 bases and 5 bases, with 9 bases remaining between them. The CDR3 has 12 residues. The DNA for the CDR3 is TGTGCCAGCAGTTTCAGGATCCACGAGCAGTACTTC. Its protein is CASSFRIHEQYF.

CDR3: CASSLTTGSYEQYF. DNA for the CDR3: TGCGCCAGCAGCCTAACGACTGGCTCCTACGAGCAGTACTTC. The chain uses TRBV4-1 and TRBJ2-7, with no clear D. Germline CDR1 reads MGHRA; CDR2 reads YSYEKL. The CDR3 runs to 14 residues. Between the trimmed V and J ends, which lost 4 bases and 0 bases, there was a span of 10 bases.

V usage is TRBV6-1 and J usage is TRBJ2-1, with no clear D. Looked up from germline, CDR1 is MNHNS and CDR2 is SASEGT. V lost 6 bases and J 1 base, leaving 4 bases between the germline ends. The length of the CDR3 is 12 residues. CDR3 residues: CASRGSYNEQFF. Written as DNA, the CDR3 is TGTGCCAGCAGAGGATCCTACAATGAGCAGTTCTTC.

This rearrangement joins TRBV4-3 to TRBJ2-7; either TRBD1 or TRBD2 may fit D (5 bases each). CDR1 is LGHNA, CDR2 YSLEER, per germline. The V and J ends lost 0 bases and 3 bases respectively, with 15 bases between them. This CDR3 is 16 amino acids long. The CDR3 nucleotides read TGCGCCAGCAGCCAAGATCTGCAGGGAGTTGTCTACGAGCAGTACTTC. Its protein is CASSQDLQGVVYEQYF.

This clone turned up a few times. The chain recombines TRBV27 with TRBJ2-1; TRBD2 agrees at 14 bases. The CDR3 has 15 amino acids. V dropped 5 bases and J dropped 9; count of bases not matched to a gene: 6. CDR1 and CDR2 from the germline V gene are MNHEY and SMNVEV (reference sequence). The CDR3 region has the DNA TGTGCCAGCAGTCCCGGGACTAGCGGGAGAGCTGAGCAGTTCTTC. Translating it yields CASSPGTSGRAEQFF.

The rearrangement joins TRBV4-2 to TRBJ2-2; D gene uncertain. V was clipped by 1 base and J by 6 bases, with 6 bases between them. Per the germline V gene, CDR1 is LGHNA and CDR2 is YNFKEQ. This CDR3 is built from 13 residues. CDR3 amino acids: CASSQVAAGELFF. Written as DNA, the CDR3 is TGTGCCAGCAGCCAAGTTGCGGCCGGGGAGCTGTTTTTT.

The gene calls are TRBV28 and TRBJ1-2; 8 bases map to TRBD1. Germline V gives CDR1 MDHEN, CDR2 SYDVKM. V was pared by 6 bases and J by 7 bases, with 4 bases of the junction left unmatched. The CDR3 has 12 amino acids. The CDR3 protein is CASSQGAGGYTF. DNA of the CDR3: TGTGCCAGCAGCCAGGGGGCGGGTGGCTACACCTTC.

The J gene is TRBJ2-2, the V gene TRBV7-6, with no clear D. Trimming cost V 6 bases and J 12 bases, with 14 bases left between them. The germline CDR1 and CDR2 sequences are SGHVS and FNYEAQ. This CDR3 is built from 12 residues. CDR3 sequence: CASRTELPQLFF. CDR3 coding DNA: TGTGCCAGCAGAACTGAACTTCCTCAGCTGTTTTTT. The entire variable domain, with the rest obtained from reference TRBV7-6 and TRBJ2-2, is as follows: GAGVSQSPRYKVTKRGQDVALRCDPISGHVSLYWYRQALGQGPEFLTYFNYEAQQDKSGLPNDRFSAERPEGSISTLTIQRTEQRDSAMYRCASRTELPQLFFGEGSRLTVL.

The genes are TRBV6-5 and TRBJ1-2; TRBD1 matches at 7 bases. The CDR3 covers 14 residues. V lost 5 bases and J lost 4; bases outside the gene matches: 7. Germline lookup yields CDR1 MNHEY and CDR2 SVGAGI. CDR3 coding DNA: TGTGCCAGCAGTACGGGAGGGGGCGCCTATGGCTACACCTTC. It codes for CASSTGGGAYGYTF.